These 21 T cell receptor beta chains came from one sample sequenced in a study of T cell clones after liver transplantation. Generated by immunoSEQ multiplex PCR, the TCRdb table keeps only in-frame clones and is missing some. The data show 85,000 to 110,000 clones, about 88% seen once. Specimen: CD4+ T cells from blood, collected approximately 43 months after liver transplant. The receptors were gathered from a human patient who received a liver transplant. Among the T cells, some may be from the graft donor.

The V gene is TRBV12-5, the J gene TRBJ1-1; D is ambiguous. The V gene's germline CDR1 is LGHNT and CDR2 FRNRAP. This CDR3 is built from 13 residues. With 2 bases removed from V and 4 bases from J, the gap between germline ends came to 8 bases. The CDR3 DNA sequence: TGTGCTAGTGGTTTGCGCTCGGCCACTGAAGCTTTCTTT. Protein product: CASGLRSATEAFF.

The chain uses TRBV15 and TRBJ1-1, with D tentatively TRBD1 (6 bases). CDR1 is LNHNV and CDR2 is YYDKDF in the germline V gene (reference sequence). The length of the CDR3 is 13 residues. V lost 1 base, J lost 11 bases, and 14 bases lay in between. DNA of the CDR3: TGTGCCACCAGCAGAGGGAAACAGGGTGTTGCTTTCTTT. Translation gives CATSRGKQGVAFF. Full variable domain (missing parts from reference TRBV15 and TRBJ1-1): DAMVIQNPRYQVTQFGKPVTLSCSQTLNHNVMYWYQQKSSQAPKLLFHYYDKDFNNEADTPDNFQSRRPNTSFCFLDIRSPGLGDTAMYLCATSRGKQGVAFFGQGTRLTVV.

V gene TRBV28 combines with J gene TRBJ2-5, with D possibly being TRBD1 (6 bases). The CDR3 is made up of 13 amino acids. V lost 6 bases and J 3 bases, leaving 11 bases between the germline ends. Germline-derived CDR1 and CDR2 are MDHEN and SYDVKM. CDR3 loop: CASREQGEETQYF. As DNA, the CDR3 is TGTGCCAGCAGAGAACAGGGAGAAGAGACCCAGTACTTC. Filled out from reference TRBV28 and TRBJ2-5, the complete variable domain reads DVKVTQSSRYLVKRTGEKVFLECVQDMDHENMFWYRQDPGLGLRLIYFSYDVKMKEKGDIPEGYSVSREKKERFSLILESASTNQTSMYLCASREQGEETQYFGPGTRLLVL.

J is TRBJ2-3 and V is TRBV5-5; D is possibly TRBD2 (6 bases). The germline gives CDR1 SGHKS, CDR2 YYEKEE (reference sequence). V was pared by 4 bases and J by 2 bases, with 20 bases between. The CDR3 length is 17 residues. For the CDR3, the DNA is TGTGCCAGCAGCGGGATGGGAGGAGGCCTTCCCACAGATACGCAGTATTTT. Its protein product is CASSGMGGGLPTDTQYF.

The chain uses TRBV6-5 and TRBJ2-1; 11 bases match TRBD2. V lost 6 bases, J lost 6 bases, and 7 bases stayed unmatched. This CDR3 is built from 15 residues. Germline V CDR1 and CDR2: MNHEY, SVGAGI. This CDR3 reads CASRATGTSGNEQFF. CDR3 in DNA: TGTGCCAGCAGGGCCACCGGGACTAGCGGCAATGAGCAGTTCTTC.

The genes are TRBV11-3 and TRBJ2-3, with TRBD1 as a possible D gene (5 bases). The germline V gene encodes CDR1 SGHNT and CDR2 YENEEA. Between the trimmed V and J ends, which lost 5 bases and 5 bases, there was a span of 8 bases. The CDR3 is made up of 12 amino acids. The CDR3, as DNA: TGTGCCAGCAGCGGCAGGGAAGATACGCAGTATTTT. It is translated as CASSGREDTQYF.

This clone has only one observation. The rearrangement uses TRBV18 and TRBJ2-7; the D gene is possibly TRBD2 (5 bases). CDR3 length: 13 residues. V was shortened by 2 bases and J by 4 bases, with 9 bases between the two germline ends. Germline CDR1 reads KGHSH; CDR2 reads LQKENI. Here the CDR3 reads CASSPSEGYEQYF. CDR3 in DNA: TGTGCCAGCTCACCATCCGAGGGATACGAGCAGTACTTC.

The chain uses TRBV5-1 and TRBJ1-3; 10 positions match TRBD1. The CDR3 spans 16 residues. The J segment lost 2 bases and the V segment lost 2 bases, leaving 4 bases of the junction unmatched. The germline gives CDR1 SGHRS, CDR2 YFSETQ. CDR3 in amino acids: CASSFDRGRAGNTIYF. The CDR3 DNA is TGCGCCAGCAGCTTTGACAGGGGGCGAGCTGGAAACACCATATATTTT.

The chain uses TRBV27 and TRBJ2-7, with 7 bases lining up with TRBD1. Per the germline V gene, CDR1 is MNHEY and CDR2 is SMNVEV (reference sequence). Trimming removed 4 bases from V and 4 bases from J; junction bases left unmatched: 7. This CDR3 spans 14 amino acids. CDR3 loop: CASSSDRDLYEQYF. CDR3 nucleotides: TGTGCCAGCAGTTCAGACAGGGACCTATACGAGCAGTACTTC.

The CDR3 nucleotides are TGTGCCAGCAGCTTAGGCGGCCTGGGCTACGAGCAGTACTTC. It specifies CASSLGGLGYEQYF. The chain is built from TRBV5-6 and TRBJ2-7; D uncertain. CDR3 size: 14 residues. V dropped 2 bases and J dropped 3 bases, with 12 bases sitting between them. Germline V gene data show CDR1 as SGHDT and CDR2 as YYEEEE.

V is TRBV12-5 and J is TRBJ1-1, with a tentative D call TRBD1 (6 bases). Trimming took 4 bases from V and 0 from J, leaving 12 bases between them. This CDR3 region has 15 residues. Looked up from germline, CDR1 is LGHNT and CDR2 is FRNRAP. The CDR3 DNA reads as TGTGCTAGTGGTTCCGGACAGACCATGAACACTGAAGCTTTCTTT. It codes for CASGSGQTMNTEAFF.

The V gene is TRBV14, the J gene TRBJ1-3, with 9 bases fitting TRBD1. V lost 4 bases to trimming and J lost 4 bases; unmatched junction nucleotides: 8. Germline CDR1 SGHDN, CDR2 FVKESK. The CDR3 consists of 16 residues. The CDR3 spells CASSPGTGYRGNTIYF. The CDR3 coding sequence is TGTGCCAGCAGCCCCGGGACAGGGTATCGAGGAAACACCATATATTTT. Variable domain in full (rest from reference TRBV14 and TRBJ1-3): EAGVTQFPSHSVIEKGQTVTLRCDPISGHDNLYWYRRVMGKEIKFLLHFVKESKQDESGMPNNRFLAERTGGTYSTLKVQPAELEDSGVYFCASSPGTGYRGNTIYFGEGSWLTVV.

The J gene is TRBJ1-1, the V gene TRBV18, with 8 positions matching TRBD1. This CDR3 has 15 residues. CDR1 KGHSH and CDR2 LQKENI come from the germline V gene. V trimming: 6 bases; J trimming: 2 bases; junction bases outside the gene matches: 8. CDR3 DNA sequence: TGTGCCAGCTCGGGGGACAGGACTCGCAACACTGAAGCTTTCTTT. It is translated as CASSGDRTRNTEAFF.

This CDR3 reads CSVGGVDQPQHF. As DNA, the CDR3 is TGCAGCGTTGGAGGGGTAGATCAGCCCCAGCATTTT. The chain couples TRBV29-1 to TRBJ1-5; weak D call: TRBD1 (5 bases). Trimming cost V 4 bases and J 5 bases, with 9 bases left between them. The CDR3 spans 12 residues. The germline gives CDR1 SQVTM, CDR2 ANQGSEA.

CDR3 sequence reads: CASSPPSGNSYEQYF. For the CDR3, the DNA is TGTGCCAGCAGCCCCCCTAGCGGCAATTCCTACGAGCAGTACTTC. This chain uses TRBV7-9 with TRBJ2-7; 7 bases align to TRBD2. J was trimmed by 1 base and V by 5 bases; bases with no gene match: 8. Germline lookup yields CDR1 SEHNR and CDR2 FQNEAQ (reference sequence). CDR3 length: 15 amino acids.

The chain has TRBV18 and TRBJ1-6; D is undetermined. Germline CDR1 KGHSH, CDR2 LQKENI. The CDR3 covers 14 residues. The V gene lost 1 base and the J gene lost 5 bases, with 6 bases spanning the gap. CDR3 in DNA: TGTGCCAGCTCACCACAGGCGGATAATTCACCCCTCCACTTT. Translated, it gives CASSPQADNSPLHF.

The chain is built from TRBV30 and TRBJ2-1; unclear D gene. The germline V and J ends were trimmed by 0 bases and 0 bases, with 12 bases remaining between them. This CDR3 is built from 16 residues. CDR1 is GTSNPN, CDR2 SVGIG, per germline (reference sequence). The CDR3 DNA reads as TGTGCCTGGAGTGTAGGGCACCCGAGCTCCTACAATGAGCAGTTCTTC. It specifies CAWSVGHPSSYNEQFF.

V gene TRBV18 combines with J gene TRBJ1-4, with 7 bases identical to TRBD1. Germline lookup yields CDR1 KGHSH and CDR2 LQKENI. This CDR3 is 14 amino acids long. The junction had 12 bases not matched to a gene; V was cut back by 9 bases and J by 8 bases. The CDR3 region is CASNKGASGEKLFF. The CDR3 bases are TGTGCCAGTAACAAGGGGGCTTCAGGAGAAAAACTGTTTTTT.

The CDR3 here is CASGGQTKNYGYTF. In DNA form, the CDR3 reads TGTGCCAGCGGCGGCCAGACAAAAAACTATGGCTACACCTTC. The chain combines TRBV2 with TRBJ1-2; D unclear. The length of the CDR3 is 14 residues. The germline CDR1 and CDR2 sequences are SNHLY and FYNNEI. V dropped 8 bases and J dropped 2 bases, with 15 bases sitting between them.

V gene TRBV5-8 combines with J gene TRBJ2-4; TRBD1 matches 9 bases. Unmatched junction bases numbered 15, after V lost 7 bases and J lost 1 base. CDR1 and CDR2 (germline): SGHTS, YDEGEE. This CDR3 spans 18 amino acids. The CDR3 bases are TGTGCCAGCCCCGAAAGCCGGGACAGGGTCTTTGCCAAAAACATTCAGTACTTC. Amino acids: CASPESRDRVFAKNIQYF.

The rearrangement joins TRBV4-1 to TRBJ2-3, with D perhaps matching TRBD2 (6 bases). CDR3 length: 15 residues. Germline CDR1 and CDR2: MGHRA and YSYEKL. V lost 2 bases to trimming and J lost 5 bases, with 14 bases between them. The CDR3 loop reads CASSQSPSEGDTQYF. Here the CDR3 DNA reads TGCGCCAGCAGCCAATCTCCTAGCGAGGGAGATACGCAGTATTTT.